This section outlines one T cell receptor beta chain sequence together with its context. The antigen is unknown. Every single donor had a 2.5 ml blood sample drawn. TCRdb derives one entry per CDR3 protein from the 5' RACE reads, leaving out DNA. Found here are around 400,000 distinct CDR3 sequences; the top ten clones hold more than 2%. CDR3 length equals 14 residues. This entry belongs to a study of monozygotic twins with inflammatory bowel disease. Points from the study as a whole: Separate T cell subtypes could not be resolved from one another. Sharing of clonotypes with others was lower in IBD patients than in healthy twins, and this was especially so with disease activity.

The gene calls are TRBV12-3 or TRBV12-4 and TRBJ2-3; checking the TCRdb D call of TRBD1 is not possible without DNA. This receptor was taken from a human donor with ulcerative colitis or Crohn's disease, or a healthy co-twin of an affected twin (not recorded which). Sequenced sample: blood. Here the CDR3 reads CASSQGQSTDTQYF.